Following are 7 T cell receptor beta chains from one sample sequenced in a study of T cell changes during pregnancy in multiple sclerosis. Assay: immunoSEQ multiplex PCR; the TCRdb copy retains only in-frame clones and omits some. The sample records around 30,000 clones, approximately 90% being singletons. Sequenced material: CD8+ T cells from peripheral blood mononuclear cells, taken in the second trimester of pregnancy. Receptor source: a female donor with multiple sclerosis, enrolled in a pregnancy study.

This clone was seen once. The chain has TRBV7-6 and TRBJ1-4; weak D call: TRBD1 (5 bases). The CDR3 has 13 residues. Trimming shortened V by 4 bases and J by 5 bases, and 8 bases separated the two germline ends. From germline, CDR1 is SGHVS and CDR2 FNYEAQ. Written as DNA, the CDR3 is TGTGCCAGCAGCTCCGGGGGGAATGAAAAACTGTTTTTT. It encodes CASSSGGNEKLFF.

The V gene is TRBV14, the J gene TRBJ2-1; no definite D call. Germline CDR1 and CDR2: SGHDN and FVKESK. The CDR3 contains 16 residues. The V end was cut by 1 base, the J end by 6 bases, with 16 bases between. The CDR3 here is CASSQGHTDFGNEQFF. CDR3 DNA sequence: TGTGCCAGCAGCCAAGGACATACGGATTTCGGCAATGAGCAGTTCTTC.

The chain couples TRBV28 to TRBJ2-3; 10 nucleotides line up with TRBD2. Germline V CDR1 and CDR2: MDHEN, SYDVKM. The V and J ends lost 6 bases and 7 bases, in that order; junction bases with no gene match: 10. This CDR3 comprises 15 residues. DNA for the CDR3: TGTGCCAGCAGCGTAGCGGGAGGTCCACTGCATACGCAGTATTTT. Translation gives CASSVAGGPLHTQYF.

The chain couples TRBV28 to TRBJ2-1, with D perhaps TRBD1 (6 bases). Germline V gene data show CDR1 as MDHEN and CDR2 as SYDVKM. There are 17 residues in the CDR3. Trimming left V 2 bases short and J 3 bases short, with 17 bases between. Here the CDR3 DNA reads TGTGCCAGCAGTTTACACCCCTCCGGGACAAGCTACAATGAGCAGTTCTTC. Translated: CASSLHPSGTSYNEQFF.

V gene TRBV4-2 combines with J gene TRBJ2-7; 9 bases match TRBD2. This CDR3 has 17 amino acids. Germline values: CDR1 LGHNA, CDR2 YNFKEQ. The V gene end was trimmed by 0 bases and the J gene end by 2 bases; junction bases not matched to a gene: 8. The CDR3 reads CASSQENSGRTPYEQYF. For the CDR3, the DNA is TGTGCCAGCAGCCAAGAGAATAGCGGGAGAACCCCCTACGAGCAGTACTTC.

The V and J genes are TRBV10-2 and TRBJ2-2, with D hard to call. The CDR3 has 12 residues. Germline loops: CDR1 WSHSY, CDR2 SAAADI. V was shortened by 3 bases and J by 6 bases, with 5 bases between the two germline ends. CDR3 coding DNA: TGCGCCAGCAGTGAAGTAGCCGGGGAGCTGTTTTTT. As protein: CASSEVAGELFF.

CDR3 residues: CAISGGTGGSYEQYF. In DNA form, the CDR3 reads TGTGCCATCAGTGGGGGGACAGGGGGCTCCTACGAGCAGTACTTC. The genes are TRBV10-3 and TRBJ2-7; TRBD1 matches at 11 bases. With V trimmed by 4 bases and J by 0 bases, 2 bases remained unmatched. CDR1 is ENHRY and CDR2 is SYGVKD in the germline V gene. CDR3 length equals 15 residues.